This entry lists 23 T cell receptor beta chains sequenced from one sample in a study of CD8 T cells in Susac syndrome. Random hexamers were used to reverse transcribe 0.5 to 1 ug of RNA. TCRdb analysed the immunoSEQ multiplex PCR reads with MiXCR anew, one entry per CDR3 protein. The sample records tens of thousands of distinct CDR3 sequences, over 90% being singletons. The sequenced sample consisted of CD4+ T cells from PBMCs. The receptors come from a human donor with Susac syndrome.

V gene TRBV4-3 combines with J gene TRBJ1-1, with D unclear. Germline CDR1 is LGHNA and CDR2 is YSLEER. CDR3 length equals 15 residues. Trimming stripped 0 bases from V and 0 bases from J, with 8 bases between. CDR3 DNA sequence: TGCGCCAGCAGCCAAGAAATCAATTTGAACACTGAAGCTTTCTTT. Translation: CASSQEINLNTEAFF.

The chain is built from TRBV30 and TRBJ2-5; D may correspond to TRBD1 or TRBD2 (5 bases each). This CDR3 has 16 amino acids. CDR1 GTSNPN and CDR2 SVGIG come from the germline V gene (reference sequence). V lost 3 bases, J lost 5 bases, and 22 bases lay in between. The CDR3 region is CAWSEDLRDPGETQYF. The CDR3 nucleotides read TGTGCCTGGAGCGAGGACCTCCGGGACCCGGGGGAGACCCAGTACTTC.

This clonotype was recorded once. This chain links TRBV30 with TRBJ2-7; 8 nucleotides match TRBD1. CDR1 and CDR2 (germline): GTSNPN, SVGIG (reference sequence). CDR3 length: 12 residues. The V segment lost 8 bases and the J segment 0 bases; nucleotides outside the gene matches: 3. The CDR3 loop is CAGTGSSYEQYF. DNA for the CDR3: TGTGCCGGGACAGGTAGCTCCTACGAGCAGTACTTC.

The rearrangement uses TRBV3-1 and TRBJ2-3, with 7 positions matching TRBD2. J lost 3 bases, V lost 4 bases, and 4 bases had no gene match. Germline V gives CDR1 LGHDT, CDR2 YNNKEL (reference sequence). This CDR3 comprises 14 residues. The CDR3 protein is CASSPSGGTDTQYF. The CDR3 DNA follows: TGTGCCAGCAGCCCTTCCGGGGGGACAGATACGCAGTATTTT.

The chain joins TRBV4-2 to TRBJ1-6, with D perhaps TRBD1 (5 bases). The germline V gene has CDR1 LGHNA and CDR2 YNFKEQ. The ends were cut back, 0 bases at V and 10 bases at J, with 16 bases in the middle. The CDR3 extends over 16 amino acids. CDR3 in amino acids: CASSQDLGDSGSPLHF. The CDR3 bases are TGTGCCAGCAGCCAAGATCTTGGCGACAGCGGATCACCCCTCCACTTT.

This clonotype was seen only once. The J gene is TRBJ2-7, the V gene TRBV5-1; the match to TRBD1 covers 7 bases. Germline V lookup: CDR1 SGHRS, CDR2 YFSETQ. Germline trimming cut 6 bases from V and 3 bases from J; bases unmatched to any gene: 12. The CDR3 length is 15 residues. The CDR3 loop is CASTLSPGQNYEQYF. CDR3 sequence (DNA): TGCGCCAGCACCCTGAGCCCGGGACAGAACTACGAGCAGTACTTC.

Only a few counts were recorded for this clonotype. The junction departs from germline at one end; a sequencing error may be responsible. The chain joins TRBV30 to TRBJ1-6, with 9 bases lining up with TRBD1. Germline CDR1 and CDR2: GTSNPN and SVGIG (reference sequence). This CDR3 has 13 amino acids. The CDR3 here is CAWSDDRGGPLHF. The CDR3 DNA reads TGTGCCTGGAGTGACGACAGGGGGGGACCCCTCCATTTT.

This chain joins TRBV20-1 and TRBJ1-2; D gene unclear. CDR3 length equals 14 residues. CDR1 DFQATT and CDR2 SNEGSKA come from the germline V gene (reference sequence). V was cut by 5 bases and J by 6 bases, with 19 bases left in between. The CDR3, as DNA: TGCAGTGCTCAGGAGAATCGGGTAACGAATGGCTACACCTTC. It encodes CSAQENRVTNGYTF.

The chain recombines TRBV7-2 with TRBJ2-5, with 11 bases fitting TRBD1. Germline CDR1 is SGHTA and CDR2 is FQGNSA. Trimming at V came to 1 base and at J to 1 base, leaving 2 bases not matched to a gene. This CDR3 has 16 amino acids. Here the CDR3 reads CASSLGDRGSQETQYF. Written as DNA, the CDR3 is TGTGCCAGCAGCTTAGGGGACAGGGGGAGCCAAGAGACCCAGTACTTC.

The V call is TRBV4-2, the J call TRBJ1-6; tentative D call: TRBD1 (6 bases). CDR1 LGHNA and CDR2 YNFKEQ come from the germline V gene. Trimming left V 4 bases short and J 5 bases short, with 9 bases between. The CDR3 spans 14 residues. The CDR3 reads CASSPTGHNSPLHF. The CDR3 region has the DNA TGTGCCAGCAGCCCGACAGGACATAATTCACCCCTCCACTTT.

V is TRBV2 and J is TRBJ2-7; the D is unclear. Per the germline V gene, CDR1 is SNHLY and CDR2 is FYNNEI. V lost 5 bases and J lost 0, with 8 bases in between. This CDR3 spans 13 amino acids. The CDR3 sequence: CASSQTRSYEQYF. In nucleotides, the CDR3 is TGTGCCAGCAGTCAGACACGCTCCTACGAGCAGTACTTC.

The chain joins TRBV20-1 to TRBJ2-3; 9 nucleotides agree with TRBD1. Per germline, CDR1 DFQATT and CDR2 SNEGSKA (reference sequence). V lost 0 bases, J lost 0 bases, and 7 bases stayed unmatched. The CDR3 runs 17 residues. The CDR3 DNA sequence: TGCAGTGCTAGAGATATTCCGGGGACAGGGAGCACAGATACGCAGTATTTT. Protein product: CSARDIPGTGSTDTQYF.

A single count supports this clonotype. The chain joins TRBV12-3 or TRBV12-4 to TRBJ1-1, with unresolved D. V was shortened by 3 bases and J by 4 bases, with 9 bases between the two germline ends. This CDR3 has 13 residues. The CDR3 nucleotides are TGTGCCAGCAGTTTGAGGCAAACCACTGAAGCTTTCTTT. Protein: CASSLRQTTEAFF.

The chain is built from TRBV14 and TRBJ2-7; D assignment may be TRBD1 or TRBD2 (5 bases each). Germline V lookup: CDR1 SGHDN, CDR2 FVKESK. V lost 4 bases and J 2 bases, leaving 12 bases between the germline ends. The CDR3 consists of 14 residues. The CDR3 DNA reads as TGTGCCAGCAGCCGGGGACGGCTCCCCTACGAGCAGTACTTC. This encodes CASSRGRLPYEQYF. The full variable domain, in which reference TRBV14 and TRBJ2-7 provide the parts outside the CDR3, is EAGVTQFPSHSVIEKGQTVTLRCDPISGHDNLYWYRRVMGKEIKFLLHFVKESKQDESGMPNNRFLAERTGGTYSTLKVQPAELEDSGVYFCASSRGRLPYEQYFGPGTRLTVT.

The V and J genes are TRBV9 and TRBJ2-1, with D possibly called TRBD1 or TRBD2 (5 bases each). Trimming left V 2 bases short and J 1 base short, with 13 bases between. There are 16 residues in the CDR3. Germline V gene lookup returns CDR1 SGDLS and CDR2 YYNGEE. The chain's CDR3 is CASSVGLEGSYNEQFF. CDR3 DNA sequence: TGTGCCAGCAGCGTTGGTCTAGAGGGGTCCTACAATGAGCAGTTCTTC.

V and J are TRBV30 and TRBJ2-2; D is tentatively TRBD1 or TRBD2 (5 bases each). Looked up from germline, CDR1 is GTSNPN and CDR2 is SVGIG (reference sequence). V was shortened by 3 bases and J by 4 bases, with 18 bases between the two germline ends. The CDR3 has 16 residues. The CDR3 DNA reads TGTGCCTGGAGGAGGGGAGCAGGGCCATCCACCGGGGAGCTGTTTTTT. The encoded protein is CAWRRGAGPSTGELFF.

V is TRBV5-1 and J is TRBJ1-1; 9 nucleotides line up with TRBD1. Per the germline V gene, CDR1 is SGHRS and CDR2 is YFSETQ. This CDR3 contains 16 residues. V trimming: 2 bases; J trimming: 4 bases; junction bases outside the gene matches: 9. The CDR3 sequence: CASSLSGTGSSTEAFF. As DNA, the CDR3 is TGCGCCAGCAGCTTATCCGGGACAGGGTCCAGCACTGAAGCTTTCTTT.

As regards this clonotype: At one of its ends the junction is not consistent with the germline gene, which may arise from a read error. The chain uses TRBV7-8 and TRBJ1-1; D perhaps matches TRBD1 (5 bases). The CDR3 loop spans 15 amino acids. CDR1 and CDR2 from the germline V gene are SGHVS and FQNEAQ. The CDR3 loop is CASSRERGSGPGLLF. CDR3 DNA: TGTGCCAGCAGTCGAGAGCGGGGCTCAGGTCCTGGTTTACTCTTT.

The V gene is TRBV27, the J gene TRBJ2-5; possible D gene TRBD2, 5 bases. From germline, CDR1 is MNHEY and CDR2 SMNVEV (reference sequence). This CDR3 has 11 residues. V dropped 11 bases and J dropped 6 bases, with 13 bases sitting between them. The CDR3 DNA reads TGTGCCTCCCGGACTCACCAGACCCAGTACTTC. Translation: CASRTHQTQYF.

This chain joins TRBV19 and TRBJ2-2; tentatively, D is TRBD2 (5 bases). Germline values: CDR1 LNHDA, CDR2 SQIVND (reference sequence). The V end was cut by 5 bases, the J end by 5 bases, with 12 bases between. This CDR3 is built from 14 residues. The CDR3 bases are TGTGCCAGTAGTTATGGGAGTAGGACCGGGGAGCTGTTTTTT. It codes for CASSYGSRTGELFF. The full variable domain, completed using reference TRBV19 and TRBJ2-2, is DGGITQSPKYLFRKEGQNVTLSCEQNLNHDAMYWYRQDPGQGLRLIYYSQIVNDFQKGDIAEGYSVSREKKESFPLTVTSAQKNPTAFYLCASSYGSRTGELFFGEGSRLTVL.

V and J are TRBV6-6 and TRBJ2-5; D is unresolved. CDR3 length: 14 residues. Trimming cost V 5 bases and J 4 bases, with 14 bases left between them. Germline-derived CDR1 and CDR2 are MNHNY and SVGAGI (reference sequence). CDR3 in amino acids: CASSPFMVGETQYF. The CDR3 nucleotides are TGTGCCAGCAGTCCCTTCATGGTCGGAGAGACCCAGTACTTC.

This sequence joins TRBV18 and TRBJ2-3; D uncertain. Deletions cut 0 bases from V and 0 bases from J, with 4 bases between. The CDR3 runs to 14 residues. CDR1 KGHSH and CDR2 LQKENI come from the germline V gene. This CDR3 is CASSPPVSTDTQYF. DNA of the CDR3: TGTGCCAGCTCACCACCGGTCAGCACAGATACGCAGTATTTT.

This chain connects TRBV7-2 to TRBJ2-2; D not certain. This CDR3 is 15 amino acids long. The germline CDR1 and CDR2 sequences are SGHTA and FQGNSA. Deletions cut 2 bases from V and 0 bases from J, with 7 bases between. CDR3 in DNA: TGTGCCAGCAGCTTATCCGGAGCGAACACCGGGGAGCTGTTTTTT. It encodes CASSLSGANTGELFF.